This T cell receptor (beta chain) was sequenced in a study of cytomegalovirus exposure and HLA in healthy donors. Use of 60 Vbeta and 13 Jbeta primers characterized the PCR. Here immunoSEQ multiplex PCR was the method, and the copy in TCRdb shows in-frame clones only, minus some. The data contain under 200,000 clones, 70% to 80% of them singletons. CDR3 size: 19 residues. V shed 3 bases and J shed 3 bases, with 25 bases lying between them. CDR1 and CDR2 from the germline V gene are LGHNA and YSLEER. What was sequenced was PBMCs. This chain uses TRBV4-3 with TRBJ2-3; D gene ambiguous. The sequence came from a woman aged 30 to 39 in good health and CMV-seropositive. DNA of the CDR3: TGCGCCAGCAGCCAGGGTCCACATGGTGGGTCTAGTTCAACAGATACGCAGTATTTT. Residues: CASSQGPHGGSSSTDTQYF.